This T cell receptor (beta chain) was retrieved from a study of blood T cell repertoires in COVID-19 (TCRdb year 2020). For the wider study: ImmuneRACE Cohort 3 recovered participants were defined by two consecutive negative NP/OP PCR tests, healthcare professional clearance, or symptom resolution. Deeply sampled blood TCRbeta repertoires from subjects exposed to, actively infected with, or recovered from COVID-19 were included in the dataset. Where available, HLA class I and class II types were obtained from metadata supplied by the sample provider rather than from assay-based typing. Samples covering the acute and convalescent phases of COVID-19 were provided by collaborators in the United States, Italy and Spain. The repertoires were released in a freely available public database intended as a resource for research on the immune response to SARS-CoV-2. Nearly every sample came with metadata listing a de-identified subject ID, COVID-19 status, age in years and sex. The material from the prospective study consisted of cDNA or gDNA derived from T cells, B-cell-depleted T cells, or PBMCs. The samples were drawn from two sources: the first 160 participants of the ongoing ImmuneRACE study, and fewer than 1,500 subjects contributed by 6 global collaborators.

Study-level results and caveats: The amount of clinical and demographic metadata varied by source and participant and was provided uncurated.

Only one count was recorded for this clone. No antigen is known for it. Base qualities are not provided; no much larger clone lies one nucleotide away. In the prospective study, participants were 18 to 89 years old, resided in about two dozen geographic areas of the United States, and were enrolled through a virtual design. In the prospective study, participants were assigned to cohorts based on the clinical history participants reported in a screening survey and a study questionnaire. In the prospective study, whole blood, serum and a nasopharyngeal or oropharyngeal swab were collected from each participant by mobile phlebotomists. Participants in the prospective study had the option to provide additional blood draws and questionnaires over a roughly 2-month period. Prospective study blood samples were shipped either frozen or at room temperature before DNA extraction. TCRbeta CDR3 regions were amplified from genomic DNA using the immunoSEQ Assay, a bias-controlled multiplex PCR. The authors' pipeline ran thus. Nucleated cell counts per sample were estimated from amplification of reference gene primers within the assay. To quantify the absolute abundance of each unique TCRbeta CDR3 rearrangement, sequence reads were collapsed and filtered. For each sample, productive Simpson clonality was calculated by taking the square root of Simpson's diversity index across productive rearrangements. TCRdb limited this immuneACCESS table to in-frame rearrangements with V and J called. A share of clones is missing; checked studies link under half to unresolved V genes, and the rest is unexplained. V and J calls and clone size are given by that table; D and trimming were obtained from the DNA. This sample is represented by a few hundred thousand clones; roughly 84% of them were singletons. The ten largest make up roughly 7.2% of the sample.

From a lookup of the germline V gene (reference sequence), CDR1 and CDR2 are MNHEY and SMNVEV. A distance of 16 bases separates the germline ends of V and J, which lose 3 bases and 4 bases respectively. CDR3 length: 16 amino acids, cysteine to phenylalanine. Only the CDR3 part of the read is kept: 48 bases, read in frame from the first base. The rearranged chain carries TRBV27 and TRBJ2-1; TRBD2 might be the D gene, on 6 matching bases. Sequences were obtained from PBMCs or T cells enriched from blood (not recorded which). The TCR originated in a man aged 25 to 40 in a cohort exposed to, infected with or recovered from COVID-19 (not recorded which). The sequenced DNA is TGTGCCAGCAGTTTGGCCGGGAGACCGAGATACAATGAGCAGTTCTTC. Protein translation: CASSLAGRPRYNEQFF.